The entry below describes one TCR beta chain. Using immunoSEQ multiplex PCR, the repertoire was profiled, and TCRdb retains in-frame clones only, with some absent. The sample has some 2.1 million clones; just under 95% are singletons. CDR1 and CDR2 from the germline V gene are MNHNS and SASEGT. The V end lost 0 bases, the J end lost 1 base, and 10 bases lay between the germline ends. The CDR3 has 16 amino acids. Terminally differentiated effector memory CD45RA+ cells were excluded from the naive CD8 cells, which were CD45RO-negative and positively selected for CCR7. These data come from a study of shared clonotypes between healthy human individuals.

What was sequenced was naive CD8+ T cells from PBMCs. The chain is built from TRBV6-1 and TRBJ1-5; D unclear. The clonotype originates from a young man in good health. Some clones in this sample may be carry-over from other donors' samples. The CDR3 is CASSEAVRLSNQPQHF. The CDR3 DNA follows: TGTGCCAGCAGTGAAGCTGTTAGGCTGAGCAATCAGCCCCAGCATTTT.